One sample yielded the 22 T cell receptor beta chains listed below, sequenced in a study of memory CD4+ T cells and cytomegalovirus serostatus. Single viable CD3+CD4+CD8-CD45RO+ cells were sorted as the memory CD4+ T cells. Here immunoSEQ multiplex PCR was the method, and the copy in TCRdb shows in-frame clones only, minus some. The sample holds about 80,000 clones, roughly 80% seen once. The sample was memory CD4+ T cells from blood. These receptors were taken from an adult in good health and CMV-seronegative.

The chain recombines TRBV28 with TRBJ1-2, with D maybe TRBD1 (6 bases). Germline V gene sequence: CDR1 MDHEN, CDR2 SYDVKM. V shed 3 bases and J shed 7 bases, with 12 bases lying between them. The CDR3 contains 13 residues. This chain's CDR3 is CASSFPGAIGYTF. CDR3 bases: TGTGCCAGCAGTTTTCCGGGGGCGATTGGCTACACCTTC.

The chain links TRBV7-8 to TRBJ1-1; D is ambiguous. This CDR3 region has 14 residues. V lost 1 base, J lost 0 bases, and 6 bases lay in between. Germline V lookup: CDR1 SGHVS, CDR2 FQNEAQ. The CDR3 nucleotides read TGTGCCAGCAGCTTAGTGTGGATGAACACTGAAGCTTTCTTT. Translated: CASSLVWMNTEAFF.

The V call is TRBV5-5, the J call TRBJ1-5, with TRBD1 matching 7 bases. The V segment lost 3 bases and the J segment 4 bases; nucleotides outside the gene matches: 4. The V gene's germline CDR1 is SGHKS and CDR2 YYEKEE (reference sequence). This CDR3 comprises 14 residues. CDR3 nucleotide sequence: TGTGCCAGCAGCTCGACAGGGATTAATCAGCCCCAGCATTTT. Its protein is CASSSTGINQPQHF.

The sample holds one count of this clone. The V gene is TRBV19, the J gene TRBJ2-3; 9 bases line up with TRBD1. CDR1 is LNHDA and CDR2 is SQIVND in the germline V gene (reference sequence). Trimming at V came to 5 bases and at J to 0 bases, leaving 3 bases not matched to a gene. The CDR3 loop spans 15 amino acids. The CDR3 nucleotides read TGTGCCAGTAGTTTGACAGGGGGTAGCACAGATACGCAGTATTTT. Protein: CASSLTGGSTDTQYF. Variable domain in full (rest from reference TRBV19 and TRBJ2-3): DGGITQSPKYLFRKEGQNVTLSCEQNLNHDAMYWYRQDPGQGLRLIYYSQIVNDFQKGDIAEGYSVSREKKESFPLTVTSAQKNPTAFYLCASSLTGGSTDTQYFGPGTRLTVL.

The V and J genes are TRBV6-5 and TRBJ1-1, with D hard to call. Germline V lookup: CDR1 MNHEY, CDR2 SVGAGI. The CDR3 runs 13 residues. Trimming took 0 bases from V and 7 from J, leaving 9 bases between them. This CDR3 is CASSYSGFGEAFF. CDR3 bases: TGTGCCAGCAGTTACTCAGGGTTCGGTGAAGCTTTCTTT.

The chain has TRBV19 and TRBJ1-2, with unresolved D. In germline, CDR1 is LNHDA, CDR2 SQIVND (reference sequence). Between the trimmed V and J ends, which lost 2 bases and 8 bases, there was a span of 6 bases. The CDR3 is made up of 11 amino acids. The CDR3 coding sequence is TGTGCCAGTAGTATAATTGGAGGCTACACCTTC. Protein product: CASSIIGGYTF.

This clone was observed once. The J gene is TRBJ2-3, the V gene TRBV4-3; D gene unclear. Between the trimmed V and J ends, which lost 2 bases and 4 bases, there was a span of 13 bases. The length of the CDR3 is 15 residues. The germline V gene has CDR1 LGHNA and CDR2 YSLEER. The CDR3 nucleotides are TGCGCCAGCAGCCAAAACACCCTTATGCCAGATACGCAGTATTTT. Protein sequence: CASSQNTLMPDTQYF.

The J gene is TRBJ2-5, the V gene TRBV7-8; possibly TRBD2 for D (6 bases). The CDR3 is 14 residues long. The V end lost 5 bases, the J end lost 1 base, and 11 bases lay between the germline ends. Germline-derived CDR1 and CDR2 are SGHVS and FQNEAQ. For the CDR3, the DNA is TGTGCCAGCAGCGTCTCCGGGGGCCAAGAGACCCAGTACTTC. Translation gives CASSVSGGQETQYF.

This clone occurred once. V gene TRBV18 combines with J gene TRBJ2-5; D remains unclear. CDR3 length: 16 amino acids. V shed 1 base and J shed 0 bases, with 12 bases lying between them. Per the germline V gene, CDR1 is KGHSH and CDR2 is LQKENI. CDR3 nucleotides: TGTGCCAGCTCACCACGGACCGAGGAGTACCAAGAGACCCAGTACTTC. Translating it yields CASSPRTEEYQETQYF.

CDR3 sequence reads: CASSSSSKHTFNSPLHF. CDR3 bases: TGTGCCAGCAGCTCCTCGAGCAAGCATACTTTTAATTCACCCCTCCACTTT. This chain joins TRBV11-2 and TRBJ1-6; no definite D call. The CDR3 totals 17 residues. Germline assignment: CDR1 SGHAT and CDR2 FQNNGV. V lost 4 bases and J lost 6, with 19 bases in between.

The rearrangement joins TRBV2 to TRBJ1-1; no definite D call. V lost 1 base, J lost 4 bases, and 10 bases lay in between. CDR3 length: 14 residues. Germline assignment: CDR1 SNHLY and CDR2 FYNNEI. The CDR3 here is CASSEESTLTEAFF. As DNA, the CDR3 is TGTGCCAGCAGTGAAGAGTCAACCCTCACTGAAGCTTTCTTT.

Comment on this clone: Other DNA sequences in this sample translate to the same CDR3. V gene TRBV5-1 combines with J gene TRBJ2-7, with 9 bases fitting TRBD1. V gave up 0 bases and J gave up 2 bases; unmatched junction bases: 3. Germline lookup yields CDR1 SGHRS and CDR2 YFSETQ. There are 15 residues in the CDR3. The CDR3 loop reads CASSLEGQGPYEQYF. The CDR3 DNA reads as TGCGCCAGCAGCTTGGAGGGACAGGGCCCCTACGAGCAGTACTTC.

This clone was found a few times. This chain connects TRBV5-6 to TRBJ1-5; no firm D call. CDR1 and CDR2 from the germline V gene are SGHDT and YYEEEE. This CDR3 region has 15 residues. The V end was cut by 3 bases, the J end by 6 bases, with 16 bases between. The CDR3 DNA sequence: TGTGCCAGCAGCTCTTCGGACCGCTCAGGTCAGCCCCAGCATTTT. Translated: CASSSSDRSGQPQHF.

The chain carries TRBV5-1 and TRBJ2-3, with 9 bases aligning to TRBD2. CDR1 is SGHRS, CDR2 YFSETQ, per germline. Unmatched junction bases numbered 7, after V lost 5 bases and J lost 0 bases. The CDR3 is 16 residues long. The CDR3 reads CASRGGLAYSTDTQYF. CDR3 DNA sequence: TGCGCCAGCAGGGGTGGACTAGCGTATAGCACAGATACGCAGTATTTT.

V is TRBV29-1 and J is TRBJ2-5; unclear D gene. Deletions cut 5 bases from V and 2 bases from J, with 12 bases between. CDR1 and CDR2 from the germline V gene are SQVTM and ANQGSEA. The CDR3 runs 13 residues. The CDR3 sequence: CSVSAHWQETQYF. CDR3 DNA sequence: TGCAGCGTTTCAGCCCACTGGCAAGAGACCCAGTACTTC.

This chain connects TRBV18 to TRBJ1-6; TRBD1 matches at 7 bases. V shed 4 bases, J shed 7 bases, and the junction held 7 bases outside the gene matches. Per the germline V gene, CDR1 is KGHSH and CDR2 is LQKENI. This CDR3 region has 15 residues. DNA of the CDR3: TGTGCCAGCTCACAAAACGGACAGGCGAATTCACCCCTCCACTTT. Amino acids: CASSQNGQANSPLHF.

This clone is a singleton in its sample. The V and J genes are TRBV18 and TRBJ2-2, with 7 bases matching TRBD1. The CDR3 is 15 residues long. With 5 bases clipped from V and 0 bases from J, the junction kept 3 bases outside the gene matches. The germline V gene has CDR1 KGHSH and CDR2 LQKENI. CDR3 nucleotide sequence: TGTGCCAGCTCAACCGGGACAGCGAACACCGGGGAGCTGTTTTTT. It encodes CASSTGTANTGELFF.

The chain has TRBV21-1 and TRBJ1-1. TRBV21-1 is a recognized pseudogene. The CDR3 contains 15 residues. The CDR3: CASSKVGETNTEAFF. In DNA, the CDR3 is TGTGCCAGCAGCAAAGTAGGGGAGACCAACACTGAAGCTTTCTTT.

The chain combines TRBV6-6 with TRBJ2-1; D possibly corresponds to TRBD1 (6 bases). CDR1 and CDR2 from the germline V gene are MNHNY and SVGAGI (reference sequence). The germline V and J ends were trimmed by 10 bases and 1 base, with 11 bases remaining between them. The CDR3 covers 13 residues. CDR3: CATTGFSYNEQFF. Here the CDR3 DNA reads TGTGCCACTACAGGGTTTTCCTACAATGAGCAGTTCTTC.

V and J are TRBV7-3 and TRBJ1-2; D is ambiguous. There are 15 residues in the CDR3. Between the trimmed V and J ends, which lost 2 bases and 4 bases, there was a span of 14 bases. In germline, CDR1 is SGHTA, CDR2 FQGTGA. CDR3 in amino acids: CASSLVPELAYGYTF. In DNA form, the CDR3 reads TGTGCCAGCAGCTTAGTCCCAGAGTTGGCCTATGGCTACACCTTC.

A few counts support this clone. The chain combines TRBV6-5 with TRBJ2-1; D unresolved. CDR1 and CDR2 (germline): MNHEY, SVGAGI. The CDR3 covers 11 residues. The germline V and J ends were trimmed by 2 bases and 8 bases, with 4 bases remaining between them. CDR3 DNA sequence: TGTGCCAGCAGTTACGAAGATGAGCAGTTCTTC. It yields the protein CASSYEDEQFF.

V gene TRBV5-1 combines with J gene TRBJ2-2, with D possibly being TRBD2 (7 bases). Germline CDR1 and CDR2: SGHRS and YFSETQ. Trimming cost V 7 bases and J 7 bases, with 17 bases left between them. The CDR3 totals 14 residues. The CDR3 DNA follows: TGCGCCAGCCGACCCGCGGGGGCCATCGGGGAGCTGTTTTTT. Residues: CASRPAGAIGELFF.